The entry below gives a single T cell receptor (beta chain) sequence along with its context. Its antigen is not identified. The junction does not match germline at one end; this may be a read error. Constant-region reverse primers amplified full-length variable regions, followed by semi-nested Nested Universal Primer A PCR. In TCRdb, the 5' RACE reads were re-called with MiXCR into one record per CDR3 protein. The sample lists about 50,000 distinct CDR3 sequences; around 26% were seen once. The length of the CDR3 is 12 residues. Germline loops: CDR1 SGHTA, CDR2 FQGNSA. Study results and limitations: Tumor memory CD4+ T cell TCR gene usage clustered with blood and lymph node memory CD4+ cells and lymph node naive CD4+ cells.

The sequence was collected from a female donor with breast cancer. The chain recombines TRBV7-2 with TRBJ2-3, with D hard to call. Sequencing used naive CD4+ T cells sorted from blood. Stated subset: naive CD4+ T cells, CD4+CD45RA+CD25-. CDR3 amino acids: CASRQSTDTRYF. The CDR3, as DNA: TGTGCCAGCAGACAAAGCACAGATACGCGGTATTTT.